The table lists the clone carrying this T cell receptor (beta chain) with many counts. Its antigen is not identified. The CDR3 consists of 17 residues. From germline, CDR1 is SNHLY and CDR2 FYNNEI. Losses at the gene ends were 5 bases for V and 5 bases for J; bases not matched to a gene: 11. Hyperthyroidism of Graves' type that showed no ophthalmopathy progression within 18 months was stable. Orbital computed tomography, thyroid ultrasound, serum thyroxine and TRAb, and clinical symptoms together informed the diagnoses. This specimen comes from a study of T cells in Graves' hyperthyroidism and ophthalmopathy. Study at large: The authors collected peripheral blood at initial diagnosis, before any treatment. Study results and caveats: Within blood appeared most thyroid clonotypes that had expanded above 0.001.

Amplified regions were TCR beta CDR3 sequences from RNA transcripts. The HTBI primer set was used in a first-round RT-PCR of the TCR CDR3. Each CDR3 protein gets one entry after TCRdb re-called the multiplex PCR reads with MiXCR. The sample includes 400,000 to 500,000 distinct CDR3 sequences, about an eighth of them seen just once. This chain joins TRBV2 and TRBJ2-1, with TRBD2 matching over 11 bases. Sequencing was carried out using blood. This TCR derives from a woman aged 18 to 35 with Graves' hyperthyroidism. The CDR3 DNA sequence: TGTGCCAGCAGTACTTCAGTAGCGGGAGGGCCGAACAATGAGCAGTTCTTC. It is translated as CASSTSVAGGPNNEQFF. The variable domain in full, completed from reference TRBV2 and TRBJ2-1, reads EPEVTQTPSHQVTQMGQEVILRCVPISNHLYFYWYRQILGQKVEFLVSFYNNEISEKSEIFDDQFSVERPDGSNFTLKIRSTKLEDSAMYFCASSTSVAGGPNNEQFFGPGTRLTVL.